These 27 T cell receptor beta chains share one sample of origin, sequenced in a study of T cells in Graves' hyperthyroidism and ophthalmopathy. The CDR3 regions of TCR beta were amplified from RNA transcripts. In the first-round RT-PCR of the TCR CDR3, the HTBI primer set was used. TCRdb itself ran the multiplex PCR reads through MiXCR, one entry per CDR3 protein. The data contain a few hundred thousand distinct CDR3 sequences, just over 14% of them singletons. Input material: blood. The receptors shown here come from a middle-aged woman with Graves' hyperthyroidism that later progressed to Graves' ophthalmopathy.

This clonotype was found many times. The chain carries TRBV3-1 and TRBJ2-7; TRBD2 aligns across 8 bases. The CDR3 runs 14 residues. Germline V gene data show CDR1 as LGHDT and CDR2 as YNNKEL (reference sequence). V lost 3 bases and J lost 4; bases outside the gene matches: 5. The CDR3 here is CASSHPGLGYEQYF. The CDR3 DNA is TGTGCCAGCAGCCATCCGGGACTAGGGTACGAGCAGTACTTC.

This sequence joins TRBV11-2 and TRBJ1-1, with D tentatively TRBD1 (5 bases). Germline assignment: CDR1 SGHAT and CDR2 FQNNGV. There are 15 residues in the CDR3. V lost 1 base to trimming and J lost 0 bases, with 9 bases between them. CDR3 region: CASSLVAGMNTEAFF. DNA for the CDR3: TGTGCCAGCAGCTTAGTGGCAGGGATGAACACTGAAGCTTTCTTT.

The chain combines TRBV28 with TRBJ2-7, with a tentative D call TRBD1 (6 bases). Germline V lookup: CDR1 MDHEN, CDR2 SYDVKM. The CDR3 sequence is 16 residues long. The V gene lost 1 base and the J gene lost 6 bases, with 19 bases spanning the gap. The CDR3 DNA sequence: TGTGCCAGCAGTTTATTTTCCTTACAGGGTCTCCGCGAGCAGTACTTC. Its translation is CASSLFSLQGLREQYF.

This clonotype was found many times. This rearrangement joins TRBV12-3 or TRBV12-4 to TRBJ1-3; possibly TRBD1 for D (6 bases). This CDR3 spans 16 amino acids. V gave up 4 bases and J gave up 2 bases, with 15 bases separating them. This CDR3 is CASSWGQGSTGNTIYF. In DNA, the CDR3 is TGTGCCAGCAGTTGGGGGCAGGGCTCCACTGGAAACACCATATATTTT.

This clonotype was counted ten times or more. The V and J genes are TRBV6-1 and TRBJ2-5; possible D gene TRBD1, 6 bases. There are 15 residues in the CDR3. The V gene lost 2 bases and the J gene lost 4 bases, with 14 bases spanning the gap. Germline lookup yields CDR1 MNHNS and CDR2 SASEGT. The CDR3 region is CASSERWGRGETQYF. The DNA of the CDR3 is TGTGCCAGCAGTGAAAGGTGGGGGCGCGGAGAGACCCAGTACTTC.

This clonotype was observed many times. This chain uses TRBV24-1 with TRBJ1-5; no clear D. Germline V lookup: CDR1 KGHDR, CDR2 SFDVKD. Trimming pared 1 base from V and 0 bases from J, leaving 9 bases between. The CDR3 is made up of 16 amino acids. The CDR3 sequence is CATSDLGRNSNQPQHF. DNA for the CDR3: TGTGCCACCAGTGATTTAGGACGGAATAGCAATCAGCCCCAGCATTTT.

The table lists this clonotype with many counts. The chain carries TRBV10-3 and TRBJ2-2, with D perhaps being TRBD1 or TRBD2 (6 bases each). The V gene lost 3 bases and the J gene lost 4 bases, with 12 bases spanning the gap. Germline CDR1 is ENHRY and CDR2 is SYGVKD. The CDR3 extends over 15 amino acids. Here the CDR3 reads CAISDGGLGTGELFF. CDR3 bases: TGTGCCATCAGTGATGGGGGGCTAGGCACCGGGGAGCTGTTTTTT.

Comment on this clonotype: Germline and junction disagree at one end, which may indicate a read error. This chain uses TRBV7-9 with TRBJ2-7, with D perhaps matching TRBD2 (6 bases). This CDR3 contains 11 residues. Germline-derived CDR1 and CDR2 are SEHNR and FQNEAQ (reference sequence). For the CDR3, the DNA is TGTGCCAGCAGCTTAAGCGGGCTATTTAGCTTC. This gives the protein CASSLSGLFSF.

This clonotype was recorded at least ten times. The rearrangement joins TRBV11-2 to TRBJ2-5; D is ambiguous. CDR1 and CDR2 from the germline V gene are SGHAT and FQNNGV. The CDR3 has 13 amino acids. Trimming left V 5 bases short and J 0 bases short, with 7 bases between. CDR3 nucleotide sequence: TGTGCCAGCAGCCGTTGGGACCAAGAGACCCAGTACTTC. Translation gives CASSRWDQETQYF. Together with reference TRBV11-2 and TRBJ2-5, the CDR3 gives the full variable domain: EAGVAQSPRYKIIEKRQSVAFWCNPISGHATLYWYQQILGQGPKLLIQFQNNGVVDDSQLPKDRFSAERLKGVDSTLKIQPAKLEDSAVYLCASSRWDQETQYFGPGTRLLVL.

This clonotype was counted ten times or more. This chain links TRBV20-1 with TRBJ2-5; D is uncertain. V lost 4 bases to trimming and J lost 7 bases, with 13 bases between them. Germline assignment: CDR1 DFQATT and CDR2 SNEGSKA (reference sequence). The CDR3 is 12 residues long. CDR3 nucleotide sequence: TGCAGTGCTAACCTCAACAAGGGGACCCAGTACTTC. It yields the protein CSANLNKGTQYF.

As DNA, the CDR3 is TGTGCCATCAGTGGTACCGGGATCCCCACCGGGGAGCTGTTTTTT. Translated, it gives CAISGTGIPTGELFF. The J gene is TRBJ2-2, the V gene TRBV10-3, with D perhaps TRBD2 (5 bases). V lost 4 bases to trimming and J lost 4 bases, with 13 bases between them. In germline, CDR1 is ENHRY, CDR2 SYGVKD. The CDR3 runs to 15 residues.

This clonotype was found many times. The V call is TRBV6-5, the J call TRBJ1-1; D is unresolved. Per germline, CDR1 MNHEY and CDR2 SVGAGI. The CDR3 length is 14 residues. V was shortened by 2 bases and J by 4 bases, with 11 bases between the two germline ends. Here the CDR3 DNA reads TGTGCCAGCAGTTACGGTAGCGGGTCCACTGAAGCTTTCTTT. Translating gives CASSYGSGSTEAFF.

This clonotype came up a few times. The chain carries TRBV6-5 and TRBJ1-5; D unresolved. V lost 2 bases and J 7 bases, leaving 12 bases between the germline ends. The CDR3 has 14 residues. CDR1 and CDR2 from the germline V gene are MNHEY and SVGAGI. The DNA for the CDR3 is TGTGCCAGCAGTTACGACCAGGATCGACAGCCCCAGCATTTT. Translating it yields CASSYDQDRQPQHF.

This clonotype was detected ten times or more. The V call is TRBV28, the J call TRBJ2-3; D unclear. The germline V gene has CDR1 MDHEN and CDR2 SYDVKM. V lost 3 bases to trimming and J lost 3 bases, with 7 bases between them. This CDR3 comprises 13 residues. CDR3 DNA: TGTGCCAGCAGTTTTTCCGGGACAGATACGCAGTATTTT. Translated, it gives CASSFSGTDTQYF.

This clonotype was found many times. The chain has TRBV5-8 and TRBJ2-3, with 9 bases that match TRBD1. From germline, CDR1 is SGHTS and CDR2 YDEGEE. The ends lost 6 bases at V and 3 bases at J; junction bases unmatched: 8. The CDR3 runs to 15 residues. The CDR3 nucleotides are TGTGCCAGCAACGACAGGGGGGAAGGTACAGATACGCAGTATTTT. Amino acids: CASNDRGEGTDTQYF.

The chain has TRBV5-1 and TRBJ2-6; 7 nucleotides line up with TRBD1. Germline values: CDR1 SGHRS, CDR2 YFSETQ. The J segment lost 0 bases and the V segment lost 2 bases, leaving 8 bases of the junction unmatched. The CDR3 consists of 18 residues. DNA for the CDR3: TGCGCCAGCAGCTTATACAGGGGAGCCGTCTCTGGGGCCAACGTCCTGACTTTC. Translating gives CASSLYRGAVSGANVLTF.

To note about this clonotype: Here the CDR3 omits its conserved ending phenylalanine or tryptophan, so a read error is the likely source. This rearrangement joins TRBV28 to TRBJ1-3; D not certain. Deletions cut 8 bases from V and 1 base from J, with 15 bases between. The germline V gene encodes CDR1 MDHEN and CDR2 SYDVKM. The CDR3 runs to 15 residues. In nucleotides, the CDR3 is TGTGCCAGCCTTTCCCCCCCGGGGTCTGGAAACACCATATATTCT. It codes for CASLSPPGSGNTIYS.

This clonotype appeared many times. This rearrangement joins TRBV2 to TRBJ1-6; 7 bases line up with TRBD1. CDR1 and CDR2 (germline): SNHLY, FYNNEI. This CDR3 is built from 16 residues. The V segment lost 3 bases and the J segment 7 bases; nucleotides outside the gene matches: 9. The CDR3 sequence: CASSERDSRRNSPLHF. The DNA of the CDR3 is TGTGCCAGCAGTGAGAGGGACAGCAGAAGAAATTCACCCCTCCACTTT.

This clonotype was seen many times. This chain joins TRBV20-1 and TRBJ2-5; 8 bases line up with TRBD2. The CDR3 sequence is 17 residues long. The trim removed 0 bases at V and 5 bases at J, leaving 14 bases unmatched. Germline V gene sequence: CDR1 DFQATT, CDR2 SNEGSKA (reference sequence). The DNA for the CDR3 is TGCAGTGCTAGAGACCCCCCTGAAGCGGGAGACATGGAGACCCAGTACTTC. Protein product: CSARDPPEAGDMETQYF.

This clonotype was counted at least ten times. The V gene is TRBV28, the J gene TRBJ2-7, with 7 bases fitting TRBD2. The V segment lost 6 bases and the J segment 6 bases; nucleotides outside the gene matches: 17. This CDR3 is 16 amino acids long. The V gene's germline CDR1 is MDHEN and CDR2 SYDVKM. The CDR3 protein is CASSLTWWAGAPEQYF. The CDR3 nucleotides are TGTGCCAGCAGCCTAACCTGGTGGGCGGGAGCCCCCGAGCAGTACTTC.

The V call is TRBV7-3, the J call TRBJ2-6; D may be TRBD1 (5 bases). Trimming shortened V by 3 bases and J by 0 bases, and 9 bases separated the two germline ends. The CDR3 has 16 amino acids. Per the germline V gene, CDR1 is SGHTA and CDR2 is FQGTGA. CDR3 sequence: CASSFDSYSGANVLTF. The CDR3, as DNA: TGTGCCAGCAGCTTTGACAGCTACTCTGGGGCCAACGTCCTGACTTTC.

This clonotype was counted only a few times. The V and J genes are TRBV20-1 and TRBJ2-2; unclear D gene. In germline, CDR1 is DFQATT, CDR2 SNEGSKA (reference sequence). Deletions cut 5 bases from V and 1 base from J, with 17 bases between. The CDR3 is 16 residues long. The CDR3 loop is CSARNDRGWNTGELFF. CDR3 nucleotides: TGCAGTGCTCGCAATGATCGTGGATGGAACACCGGGGAGCTGTTTTTT.

This clonotype was seen at least ten times. The V call is TRBV4-2, the J call TRBJ2-6; 9 positions match TRBD1. Germline lookup yields CDR1 LGHNA and CDR2 YNFKEQ. This CDR3 is 18 amino acids long. Trimming cost V 3 bases and J 2 bases; bases outside gene matches: 8. The CDR3 reads CASSHMGQGPAGANVLTF. CDR3 nucleotide sequence: TGTGCCAGCAGCCATATGGGACAGGGCCCAGCTGGGGCCAACGTCCTGACTTTC.

This clonotype appeared many times. The gene calls are TRBV9 and TRBJ2-1; D is possibly TRBD1 (6 bases). Deletions cut 3 bases from V and 0 bases from J, with 10 bases between. This CDR3 comprises 15 residues. CDR1 is SGDLS and CDR2 is YYNGEE in the germline V gene. The CDR3 bases are TGTGCCAGCAGCGCGGGACACCTCTCCTACAATGAGCAGTTCTTC. Residues: CASSAGHLSYNEQFF.

This clonotype was observed many times. The chain couples TRBV25-1 to TRBJ1-4; 7 bases fit TRBD1. Germline V gives CDR1 MGHDK, CDR2 SYGVNS. The CDR3 runs to 18 residues. The junction had 7 bases not matched to a gene; V was cut back by 0 bases and J by 0 bases. The DNA of the CDR3 is TGTGCCAGCAGTGAATATCGGATAGGGGGCTCAACTAATGAAAAACTGTTTTTT. This translates into CASSEYRIGGSTNEKLFF. The whole variable domain, filled in from reference TRBV25-1 and TRBJ1-4, reads EADIYQTPRYLVIGTGKKITLECSQTMGHDKMYWYQQDPGMELHLIHYSYGVNSTEKGDLSSESTVSRIRTEHFPLTLESARPSHTSQYLCASSEYRIGGSTNEKLFFGSGTQLSVL.

This clonotype has ten or more counts. The J gene is TRBJ2-2, the V gene TRBV5-1, with D possibly TRBD1 on 5 matching bases. CDR1 SGHRS and CDR2 YFSETQ come from the germline V gene. CDR3 length equals 15 residues. The V and J ends lost 0 bases and 6 bases respectively, with 12 bases between them. In DNA, the CDR3 is TGCGCCAGCAGCTTGGTTGACAGTTTGGCCGGGGAGCTGTTTTTT. Its protein product is CASSLVDSLAGELFF.

This clonotype has at least ten counts. V usage is TRBV5-1 and J usage is TRBJ2-1, with 14 bases lining up with TRBD2. The CDR3 spans 17 residues. The V segment lost 4 bases and the J segment 7 bases; nucleotides outside the gene matches: 10. Germline CDR1 and CDR2: SGHRS and YFSETQ. CDR3 sequence: CASSPGLAGVSGNEQFF. CDR3 sequence (DNA): TGCGCCAGCAGCCCGGGACTAGCGGGAGTCTCCGGGAATGAGCAGTTCTTC.